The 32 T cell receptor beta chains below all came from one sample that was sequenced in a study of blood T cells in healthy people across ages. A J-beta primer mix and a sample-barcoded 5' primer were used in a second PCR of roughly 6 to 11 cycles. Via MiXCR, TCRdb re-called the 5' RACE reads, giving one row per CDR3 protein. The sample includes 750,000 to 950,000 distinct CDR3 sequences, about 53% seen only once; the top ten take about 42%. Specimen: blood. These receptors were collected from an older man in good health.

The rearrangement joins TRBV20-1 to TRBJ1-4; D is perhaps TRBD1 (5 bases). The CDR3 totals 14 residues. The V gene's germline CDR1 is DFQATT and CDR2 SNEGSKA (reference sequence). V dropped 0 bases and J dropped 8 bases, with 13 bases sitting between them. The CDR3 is CSARDGRGGEKLFF. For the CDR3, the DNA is TGCAGTGCTAGAGATGGAAGGGGAGGGGAAAAACTGTTTTTT.

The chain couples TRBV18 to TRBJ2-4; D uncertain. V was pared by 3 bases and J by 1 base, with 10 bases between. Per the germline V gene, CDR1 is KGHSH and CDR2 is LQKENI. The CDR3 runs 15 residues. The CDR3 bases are TGTGCCAGCTCACCCGTGAATGGTGCCAAAAACATTCAGTACTTC. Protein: CASSPVNGAKNIQYF.

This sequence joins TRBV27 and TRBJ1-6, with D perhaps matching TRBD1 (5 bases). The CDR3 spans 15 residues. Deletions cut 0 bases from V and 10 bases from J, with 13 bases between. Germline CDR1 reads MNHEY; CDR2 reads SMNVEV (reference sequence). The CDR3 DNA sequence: TGTGCCAGCAGTTTATCCAGACGCCCAGGGTCACCCCTCCACTTT. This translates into CASSLSRRPGSPLHF.

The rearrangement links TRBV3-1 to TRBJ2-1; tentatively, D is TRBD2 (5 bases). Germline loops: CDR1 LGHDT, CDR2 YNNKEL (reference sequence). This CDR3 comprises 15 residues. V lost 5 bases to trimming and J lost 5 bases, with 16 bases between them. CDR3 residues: CASSADPRAHNEQFF. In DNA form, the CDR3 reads TGTGCCAGCAGCGCGGACCCGCGGGCCCACAATGAGCAGTTCTTC.

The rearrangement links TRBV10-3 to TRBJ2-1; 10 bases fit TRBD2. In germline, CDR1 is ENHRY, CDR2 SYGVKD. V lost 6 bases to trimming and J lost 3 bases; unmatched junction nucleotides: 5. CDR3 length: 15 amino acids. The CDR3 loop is CAISKGLADYNEQFF. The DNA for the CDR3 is TGTGCCATCAGCAAAGGACTAGCGGACTACAATGAGCAGTTCTTC.

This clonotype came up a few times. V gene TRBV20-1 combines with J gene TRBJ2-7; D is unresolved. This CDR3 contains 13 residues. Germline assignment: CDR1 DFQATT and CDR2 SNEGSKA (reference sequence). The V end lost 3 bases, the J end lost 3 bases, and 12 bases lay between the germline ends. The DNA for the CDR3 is TGCAGTGCTAGGAAAGGGCCAATCTACGAGCAGTACTTC. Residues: CSARKGPIYEQYF.

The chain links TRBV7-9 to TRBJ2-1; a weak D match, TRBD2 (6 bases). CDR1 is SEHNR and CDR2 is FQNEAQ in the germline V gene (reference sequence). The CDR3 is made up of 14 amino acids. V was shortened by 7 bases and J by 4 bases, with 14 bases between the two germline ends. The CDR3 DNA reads TGTGCCAGCAACGTTGGACTACAGTACAATGAGCAGTTCTTC. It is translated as CASNVGLQYNEQFF.

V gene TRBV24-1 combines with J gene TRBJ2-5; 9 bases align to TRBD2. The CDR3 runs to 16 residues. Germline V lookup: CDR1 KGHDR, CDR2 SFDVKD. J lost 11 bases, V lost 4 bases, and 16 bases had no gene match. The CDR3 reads CATSDPTSGPANEQYF. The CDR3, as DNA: TGTGCCACCAGTGACCCCACTAGCGGGCCGGCCAATGAGCAGTACTTC.

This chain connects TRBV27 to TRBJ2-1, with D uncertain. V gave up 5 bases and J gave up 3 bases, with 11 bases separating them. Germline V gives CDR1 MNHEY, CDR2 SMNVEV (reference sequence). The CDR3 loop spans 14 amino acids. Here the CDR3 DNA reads TGTGCCAGCAGTCCCCGAGGCCTCTACAATGAGCAGTTCTTC. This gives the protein CASSPRGLYNEQFF.

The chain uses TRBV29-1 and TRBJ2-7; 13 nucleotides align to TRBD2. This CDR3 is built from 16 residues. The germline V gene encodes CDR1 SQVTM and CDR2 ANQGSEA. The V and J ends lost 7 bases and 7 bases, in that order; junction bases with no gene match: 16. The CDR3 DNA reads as TGCAGCGCCCCGGGGGGACTAGCGGGATCCTACAATGAGCAGTACTTC. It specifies CSAPGGLAGSYNEQYF.

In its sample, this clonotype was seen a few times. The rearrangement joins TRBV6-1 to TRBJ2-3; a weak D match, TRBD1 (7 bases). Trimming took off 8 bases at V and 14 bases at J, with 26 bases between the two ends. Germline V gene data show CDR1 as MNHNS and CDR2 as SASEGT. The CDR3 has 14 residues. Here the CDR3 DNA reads TGTGCCAGCGCGGAGACAGGGAGGAGCGGATACGCGTATTTT. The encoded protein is CASAETGRSGYAYF.

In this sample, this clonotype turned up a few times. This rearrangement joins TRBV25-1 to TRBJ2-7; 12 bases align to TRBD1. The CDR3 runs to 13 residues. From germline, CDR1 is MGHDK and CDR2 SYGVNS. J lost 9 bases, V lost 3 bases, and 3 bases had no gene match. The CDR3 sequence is CASSDRDRGRQYF. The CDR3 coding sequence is TGTGCCAGCAGTGACCGGGACAGGGGGCGGCAGTACTTC.

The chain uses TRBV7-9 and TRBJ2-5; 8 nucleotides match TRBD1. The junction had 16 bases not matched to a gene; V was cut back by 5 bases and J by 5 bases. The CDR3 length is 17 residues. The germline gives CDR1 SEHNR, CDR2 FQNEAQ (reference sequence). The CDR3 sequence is CASSTRDRRFVGETQYF. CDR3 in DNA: TGTGCCAGCAGCACCCGGGACAGGAGATTTGTTGGGGAGACCCAGTACTTC.

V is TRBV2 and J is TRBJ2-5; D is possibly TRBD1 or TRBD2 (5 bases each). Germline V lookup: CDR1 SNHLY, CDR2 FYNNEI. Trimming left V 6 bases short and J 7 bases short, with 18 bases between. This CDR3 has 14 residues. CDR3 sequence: CASSLQDRAGTQYF. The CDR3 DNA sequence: TGTGCCAGCAGCCTACAGGACCGGGCGGGGACCCAGTACTTC. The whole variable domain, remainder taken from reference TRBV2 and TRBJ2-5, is EPEVTQTPSHQVTQMGQEVILRCVPISNHLYFYWYRQILGQKVEFLVSFYNNEISEKSEIFDDQFSVERPDGSNFTLKIRSTKLEDSAMYFCASSLQDRAGTQYFGPGTRLLVL.

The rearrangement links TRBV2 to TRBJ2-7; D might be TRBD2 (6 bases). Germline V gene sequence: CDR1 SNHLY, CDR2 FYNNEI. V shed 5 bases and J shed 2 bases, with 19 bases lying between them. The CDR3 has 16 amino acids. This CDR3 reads CASSSTEGRRAYEQYF. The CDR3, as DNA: TGTGCCAGCAGTTCAACCGAGGGGAGGAGGGCCTACGAGCAGTACTTC.

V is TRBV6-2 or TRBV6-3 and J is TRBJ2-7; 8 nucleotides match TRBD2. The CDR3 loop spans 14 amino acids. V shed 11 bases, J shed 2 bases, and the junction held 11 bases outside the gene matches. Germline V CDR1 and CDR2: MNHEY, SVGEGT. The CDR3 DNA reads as TGTGCCTCCGCAACCGGGGGGGCGACCTACGAGCAGTACTTC. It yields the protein CASATGGATYEQYF.

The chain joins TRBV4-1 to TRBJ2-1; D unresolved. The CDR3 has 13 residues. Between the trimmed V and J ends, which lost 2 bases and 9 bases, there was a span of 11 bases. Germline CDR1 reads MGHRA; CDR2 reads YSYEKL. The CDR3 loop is CASSQPTPFEQFF. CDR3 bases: TGCGCCAGCAGCCAACCGACACCTTTTGAGCAGTTCTTC.

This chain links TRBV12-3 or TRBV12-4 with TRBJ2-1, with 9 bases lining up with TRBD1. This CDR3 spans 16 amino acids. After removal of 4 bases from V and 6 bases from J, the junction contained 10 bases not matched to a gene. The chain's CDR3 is CASSYTGGTLRNEQFF. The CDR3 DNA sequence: TGTGCCAGCAGTTATACAGGGGGCACTCTTCGCAATGAGCAGTTCTTC.

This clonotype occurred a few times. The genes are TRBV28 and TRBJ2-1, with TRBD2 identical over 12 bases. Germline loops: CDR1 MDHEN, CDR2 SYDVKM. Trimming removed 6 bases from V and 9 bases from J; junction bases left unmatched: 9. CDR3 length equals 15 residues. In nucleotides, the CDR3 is TGTGCCAGCAGGGGAGCTAGCGGGAGGGGCGTTGAGCAGTTCTTC. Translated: CASRGASGRGVEQFF.

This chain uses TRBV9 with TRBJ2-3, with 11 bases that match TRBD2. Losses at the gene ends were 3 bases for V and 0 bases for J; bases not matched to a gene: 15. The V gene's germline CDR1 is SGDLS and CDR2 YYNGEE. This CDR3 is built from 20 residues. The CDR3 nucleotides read TGTGCCAGCAGCGCGAGGGGTGTTGGGACTAGCGGCCGAAGCACAGATACGCAGTATTTT. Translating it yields CASSARGVGTSGRSTDTQYF. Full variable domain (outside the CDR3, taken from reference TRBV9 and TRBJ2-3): DSGVTQTPKHLITATGQRVTLRCSPRSGDLSVYWYQQSLDQGLQFLIQYYNGEERAKGNILERFSAQQFPDLHSELNLSSLELGDSALYFCASSARGVGTSGRSTDTQYFGPGTRLTVL.

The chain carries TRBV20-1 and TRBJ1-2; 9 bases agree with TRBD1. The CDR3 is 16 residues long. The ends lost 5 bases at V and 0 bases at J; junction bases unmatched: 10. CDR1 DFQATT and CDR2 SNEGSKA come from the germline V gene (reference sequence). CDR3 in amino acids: CSAWDREGTANYGYTF. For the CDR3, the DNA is TGCAGTGCTTGGGACAGGGAGGGTACAGCTAACTATGGCTACACCTTC.

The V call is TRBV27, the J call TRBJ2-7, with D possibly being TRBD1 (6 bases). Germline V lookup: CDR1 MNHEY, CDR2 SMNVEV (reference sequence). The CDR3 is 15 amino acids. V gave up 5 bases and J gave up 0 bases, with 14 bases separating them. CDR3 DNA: TGTGCCAGCAGTGGCGGAGACAGGAGCTCCTACGAGCAGTACTTC. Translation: CASSGGDRSSYEQYF.

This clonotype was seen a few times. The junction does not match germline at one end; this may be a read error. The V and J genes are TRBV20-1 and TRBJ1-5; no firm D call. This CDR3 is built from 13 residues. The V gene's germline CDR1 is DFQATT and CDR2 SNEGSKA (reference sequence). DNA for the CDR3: TGCAGTGCTAGTCCCTCAGCGGGTCAGACCCAGCATTTT. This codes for CSASPSAGQTQHF.

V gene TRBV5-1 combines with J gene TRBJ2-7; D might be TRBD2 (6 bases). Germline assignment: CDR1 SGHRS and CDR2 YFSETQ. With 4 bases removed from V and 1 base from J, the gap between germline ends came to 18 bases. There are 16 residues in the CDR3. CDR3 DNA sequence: TGCGCCAGCAGCGGGAGGCGACCAGGATGGTCCTACGAGCAGTACTTC. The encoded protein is CASSGRRPGWSYEQYF.

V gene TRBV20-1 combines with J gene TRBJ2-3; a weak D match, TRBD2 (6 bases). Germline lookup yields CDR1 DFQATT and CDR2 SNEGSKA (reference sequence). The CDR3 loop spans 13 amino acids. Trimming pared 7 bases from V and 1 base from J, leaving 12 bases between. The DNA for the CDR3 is TGCAGTGTCCCTGTAGCGGGCACAGATACGCAGTATTTT. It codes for CSVPVAGTDTQYF.

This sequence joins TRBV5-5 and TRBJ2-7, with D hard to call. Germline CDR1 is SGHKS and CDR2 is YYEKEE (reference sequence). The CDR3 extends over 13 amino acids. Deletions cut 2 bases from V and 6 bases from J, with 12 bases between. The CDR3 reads CASSFEEVSEQYF. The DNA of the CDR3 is TGTGCCAGCAGCTTTGAAGAGGTGAGCGAGCAGTACTTC.

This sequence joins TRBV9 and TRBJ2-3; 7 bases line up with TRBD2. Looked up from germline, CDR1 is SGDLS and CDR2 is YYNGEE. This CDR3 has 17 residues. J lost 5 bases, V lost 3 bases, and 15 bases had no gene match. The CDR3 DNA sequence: TGTGCCAGCAGCGGGGGACCGGGGCGGGAGTCAGGAGATACGCAGTATTTT. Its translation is CASSGGPGRESGDTQYF.

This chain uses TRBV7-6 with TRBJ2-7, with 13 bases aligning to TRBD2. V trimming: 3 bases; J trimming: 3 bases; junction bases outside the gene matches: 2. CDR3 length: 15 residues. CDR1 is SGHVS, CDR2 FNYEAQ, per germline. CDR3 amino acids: CASSFGLAGVYEQYF. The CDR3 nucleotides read TGTGCCAGCAGCTTCGGACTAGCGGGAGTCTACGAGCAGTACTTC. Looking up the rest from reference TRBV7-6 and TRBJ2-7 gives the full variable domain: GAGVSQSPRYKVTKRGQDVALRCDPISGHVSLYWYRQALGQGPEFLTYFNYEAQQDKSGLPNDRFSAERPEGSISTLTIQRTEQRDSAMYRCASSFGLAGVYEQYFGPGTRLTVT.

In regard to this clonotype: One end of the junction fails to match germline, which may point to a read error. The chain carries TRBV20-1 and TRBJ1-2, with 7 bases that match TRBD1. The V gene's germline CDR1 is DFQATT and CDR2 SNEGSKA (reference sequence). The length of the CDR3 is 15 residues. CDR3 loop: CSARLQGSINYDYTF. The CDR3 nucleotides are TGCAGTGCTAGGTTACAGGGGTCAATCAACTATGACTACACCTTC.

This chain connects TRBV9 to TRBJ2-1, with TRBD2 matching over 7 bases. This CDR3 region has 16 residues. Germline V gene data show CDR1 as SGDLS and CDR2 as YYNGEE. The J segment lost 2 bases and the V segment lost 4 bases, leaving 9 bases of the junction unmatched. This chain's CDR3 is CASSPSAGLTYNEQFF. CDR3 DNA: TGTGCCAGCAGCCCCTCAGCGGGACTTACCTACAATGAGCAGTTCTTC.

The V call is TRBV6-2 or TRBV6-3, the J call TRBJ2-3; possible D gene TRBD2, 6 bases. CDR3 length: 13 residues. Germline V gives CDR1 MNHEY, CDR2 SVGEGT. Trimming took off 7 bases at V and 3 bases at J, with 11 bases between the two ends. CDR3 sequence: CASIADGTDTQYF. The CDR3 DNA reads TGTGCCAGCATAGCGGACGGGACAGATACGCAGTATTTT.

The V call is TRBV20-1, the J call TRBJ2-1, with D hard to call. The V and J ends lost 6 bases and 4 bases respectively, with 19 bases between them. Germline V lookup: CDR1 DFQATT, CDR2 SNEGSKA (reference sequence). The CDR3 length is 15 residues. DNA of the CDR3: TGCAGTGCGACCCTTTCGGGCGGCGGATACAATGAGCAGTTCTTC. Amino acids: CSATLSGGGYNEQFF.